The 20 T cell receptor beta chains below were found in one sample sequenced in a study of cytomegalovirus exposure and HLA in healthy donors. Primers included in the PCR were 60 Vbeta and 13 Jbeta primers. Method: immunoSEQ multiplex PCR; TCRdb's copy keeps in-frame clones and lacks some. The table lists around 200,000 clones, approximately 85% of them singletons. The sequencing input was PBMCs. Source of these receptors: a woman aged 45-60 years in good health and CMV-seronegative.

The chain is built from TRBV20-1 and TRBJ2-5, with TRBD1 matching 10 bases. Germline V gene sequence: CDR1 DFQATT, CDR2 SNEGSKA (reference sequence). The CDR3 length is 11 residues. CDR3 sequence reads: CKGQGTETQYF. DNA of the CDR3: TGCAAGGGACAGGGGACGGAGACCCAGTACTTC.

The V gene is TRBV5-6, the J gene TRBJ1-2, with 8 bases matching TRBD1. Germline CDR1 SGHDT, CDR2 YYEEEE. This CDR3 is 16 amino acids long. Trimming removed 4 bases from V and 3 bases from J; junction bases left unmatched: 11. CDR3 nucleotides: TGTGCCAGCAGCCTCTCCCGGGACAGGAACGACTATGGCTACACCTTC. Translation gives CASSLSRDRNDYGYTF.

This chain joins TRBV30 and TRBJ2-7, with D maybe TRBD1 (6 bases). V lost 1 base to trimming and J lost 0 bases, with 7 bases between them. Germline assignment: CDR1 GTSNPN and CDR2 SVGIG (reference sequence). The CDR3 is made up of 13 amino acids. The CDR3 DNA reads as TGTGCCTGGAGTGGGACAGCCTCCTACGAGCAGTACTTC. Its translation: CAWSGTASYEQYF.

The V call is TRBV10-3, the J call TRBJ1-2, with D maybe TRBD1 (5 bases). Germline CDR1 and CDR2: ENHRY and SYGVKD. The V end was cut by 2 bases, the J end by 4 bases, with 11 bases between. The CDR3 extends over 14 amino acids. The CDR3 spells CAISERGTVYGYTF. CDR3 bases: TGTGCCATCAGTGAGCGGGGGACGGTCTATGGCTACACCTTC.

The rearrangement links TRBV7-2 to TRBJ2-1, with 8 nucleotides matching TRBD2. Germline V gives CDR1 SGHTA, CDR2 FQGNSA. The CDR3 runs to 15 residues. After removal of 3 bases from V and 2 bases from J, the junction contained 3 bases not matched to a gene. CDR3 region: CASSFSGVPYNEQFF. CDR3 bases: TGTGCCAGCAGCTTTAGCGGGGTACCCTACAATGAGCAGTTCTTC.

Remarks on this clone: Sequence at one end of the junction differs from germline and may be a read error. The CDR3 loop reads CSSSPRGSPGDTGELFF. The CDR3 DNA sequence: TGTTCCAGCAGCCCCAGAGGGTCCCCAGGGGACACCGGGGAGCTGTTTTTT. The chain is built from TRBV7-9 and TRBJ2-2; D perhaps matches TRBD1 (6 bases). The germline gives CDR1 SEHNR, CDR2 FQNEAQ (reference sequence). The CDR3 is made up of 17 amino acids.

V gene TRBV30 combines with J gene TRBJ2-1, with 12 bases identical to TRBD1. This CDR3 is 15 amino acids long. CDR1 and CDR2 from the germline V gene are GTSNPN and SVGIG (reference sequence). After removal of 3 bases from V and 10 bases from J, the junction contained 10 bases not matched to a gene. The CDR3 DNA reads TGTGCCTGGAGCTCCGGGACAGGGGGCAGGTGCGAGCAGTTCTTC. Translating gives CAWSSGTGGRCEQFF.

The gene calls are TRBV5-1 and TRBJ2-5; 8 nucleotides agree with TRBD1. V lost 4 bases, J lost 5 bases, and 10 bases stayed unmatched. The V gene's germline CDR1 is SGHRS and CDR2 YFSETQ. This CDR3 is built from 15 residues. CDR3 sequence: CASSPDRGVSETQYF. The CDR3 DNA follows: TGCGCCAGCAGCCCCGACAGGGGAGTTTCGGAGACCCAGTACTTC. Full variable domain (outside the CDR3, taken from reference TRBV5-1 and TRBJ2-5): KAGVTQTPRYLIKTRGQQVTLSCSPISGHRSVSWYQQTPGQGLQFLFEYFSETQRNKGNFPGRFSGRQFSNSRSEMNVSTLELGDSALYLCASSPDRGVSETQYFGPGTRLLVL.

The chain recombines TRBV19 with TRBJ2-3; 11 nucleotides align to TRBD2. The CDR3 length is 18 residues. V shed 4 bases and J 7 bases; nucleotides not matched to a gene: 16. Germline loops: CDR1 LNHDA, CDR2 SQIVND (reference sequence). The CDR3 DNA is TGTGCCAGTAGTACCCTACTAGCGGGAGATGGGTTGCGAAATACGCAGTATTTT. The encoded protein is CASSTLLAGDGLRNTQYF.

This clone was recorded a few times. The V call is TRBV19, the J call TRBJ2-7; D might be TRBD2 (6 bases). Germline loops: CDR1 LNHDA, CDR2 SQIVND (reference sequence). V dropped 5 bases and J dropped 6 bases, with 17 bases sitting between them. The CDR3 length is 14 residues. CDR3 nucleotide sequence: TGTGCCAGTAGTCCGACCTACGGGAGCGGCGAGCAGTACTTC. Encoded protein: CASSPTYGSGEQYF.

The chain combines TRBV28 with TRBJ2-7; 12 nucleotides match TRBD1. Germline-derived CDR1 and CDR2 are MDHEN and SYDVKM. V shed 5 bases, J shed 8 bases, and the junction held 10 bases outside the gene matches. This CDR3 is built from 15 residues. CDR3 DNA sequence: TGTGCCAGCAGTAGTCCCGGGACAGGGGGCACGAAGCAGTACTTC. Translation gives CASSSPGTGGTKQYF.

V gene TRBV15 combines with J gene TRBJ2-5, with 7 bases lining up with TRBD2. V shed 4 bases and J 5 bases; nucleotides not matched to a gene: 7. The CDR3 length is 14 residues. The germline gives CDR1 LNHNV, CDR2 YYDKDF (reference sequence). Here the CDR3 DNA reads TGTGCCACCAGCACCCCGGGGGGAGACGAGACCCAGTACTTC. It translates to CATSTPGGDETQYF. Supplemented by reference TRBV15 and TRBJ2-5, the full variable domain reads DAMVIQNPRYQVTQFGKPVTLSCSQTLNHNVMYWYQQKSSQAPKLLFHYYDKDFNNEADTPDNFQSRRPNTSFCFLDIRSPGLGDTAMYLCATSTPGGDETQYFGPGTRLLVL.

The rearrangement joins TRBV5-1 to TRBJ2-3, with unresolved D. CDR1 and CDR2 (germline): SGHRS, YFSETQ. V gave up 0 bases and J gave up 4 bases, with 6 bases separating them. This CDR3 comprises 13 residues. CDR3 amino acids: CASSLVIPDTQYF. DNA for the CDR3: TGCGCCAGCAGCTTGGTTATTCCAGATACGCAGTATTTT.

The J gene is TRBJ1-3, the V gene TRBV6-6; possibly TRBD1 for D (5 bases). Germline V gene data show CDR1 as MNHNY and CDR2 as SVGAGI (reference sequence). This CDR3 has 15 amino acids. Trimming cost V 2 bases and J 0 bases, with 8 bases left between them. CDR3 sequence reads: CASSYQGSSGNTIYF. CDR3 sequence (DNA): TGTGCCAGCAGTTACCAGGGAAGCTCTGGAAACACCATATATTTT.

The chain employs TRBV5-4 and TRBJ2-5, with TRBD2 matching over 7 bases. J was trimmed by 3 bases and V by 10 bases; bases with no gene match: 0. This CDR3 contains 10 residues. CDR1 and CDR2 (germline): SGHNT, YYREEE (reference sequence). Here the CDR3 reads CAGGEETQYF. CDR3 coding DNA: TGTGCCGGGGGGGAAGAGACCCAGTACTTC.

V gene TRBV25-1 combines with J gene TRBJ2-5, with D possibly being TRBD1 (7 bases). The J call is in doubt because the DNA end fits TRBJ2-7 better. Looked up from germline, CDR1 is MGHDK and CDR2 is SYGVNS. CDR3 length: 14 amino acids. The CDR3 region is CASSAGGSGYEQYF. DNA for the CDR3: TGTGCCAGCAGTGCAGGGGGTAGCGGCTACGAGCAGTACTTC.

V and J are TRBV6-6 and TRBJ1-1; no reliable D call. The CDR3 contains 14 residues. Germline V gene lookup returns CDR1 MNHNY and CDR2 SVGAGI (reference sequence). The germline V and J ends were trimmed by 7 bases and 5 bases, with 17 bases remaining between them. The CDR3 DNA reads TGTGCCAGCACTCCATTAAGGGCGGGTACTGAAGCTTTCTTT. It encodes CASTPLRAGTEAFF.

The chain carries TRBV6-1 and TRBJ2-7, with D possibly TRBD1 on 6 matching bases. Germline assignment: CDR1 MNHNS and CDR2 SASEGT. This CDR3 is built from 15 residues. Trimming left V 2 bases short and J 4 bases short, with 15 bases between. CDR3 nucleotides: TGTGCCAGCAGTGAATGGGGCAGGGGAGAGTACGAGCAGTACTTC. Protein sequence: CASSEWGRGEYEQYF.

The chain links TRBV7-2 to TRBJ2-3, with TRBD2 matching over 9 bases. Per germline, CDR1 SGHTA and CDR2 FQGNSA. After removal of 2 bases from V and 4 bases from J, the junction contained 7 bases not matched to a gene. The CDR3 length is 16 residues. The CDR3 sequence: CASSLHALAGSDTQYF. CDR3 nucleotides: TGTGCCAGCAGCTTACATGCGCTAGCGGGATCAGATACGCAGTATTTT.

This clone showed up just once. The V gene is TRBV2, the J gene TRBJ1-1, with D possibly matching TRBD1 (5 bases). The CDR3 contains 13 residues. With 4 bases removed from V and 4 bases from J, the gap between germline ends came to 10 bases. CDR1 and CDR2 from the germline V gene are SNHLY and FYNNEI. The CDR3 nucleotides are TGTGCCAGCAGTGGGCAGGGTCCCACTGAAGCTTTCTTT. It yields the protein CASSGQGPTEAFF.